A single sample gave rise to the 23 T cell receptor beta chains below, sequenced in a study of Graves' ophthalmopathy and Graves' hyperthyroidism. The TCR beta CDR3 regions underwent amplification from RNA transcripts. A first-round RT-PCR used HTBI primers, followed by a second-round multiplex PCR. TCRdb recomputed calls from the multiplex PCR reads with MiXCR, one row per CDR3 protein. The table shows about 380,000 distinct CDR3 sequences, with approximately 15% occurring only once. Sequencing was done on a sample of peripheral blood. These receptors were collected from a young woman with stable Graves' hyperthyroidism.

This clonotype was counted a few times. The genes are TRBV5-1 and TRBJ2-6; D uncertain. The germline V and J ends were trimmed by 6 bases and 0 bases, with 7 bases remaining between them. Germline-derived CDR1 and CDR2 are SGHRS and YFSETQ. The CDR3 has 14 residues. The CDR3 DNA is TGCGCCAGCACGCAGAGCTCTGGGGCCAACGTCCTGACTTTC. This codes for CASTQSSGANVLTF.

The table lists this clonotype with many counts. The chain employs TRBV19 and TRBJ1-2; a weak D match, TRBD1 (5 bases). CDR1 is LNHDA and CDR2 is SQIVND in the germline V gene (reference sequence). V was shortened by 2 bases and J by 4 bases, with 17 bases between the two germline ends. The CDR3 spans 16 residues. The CDR3 loop is CASSIYGGDGTYGYTF. The CDR3, as DNA: TGTGCCAGTAGTATATATGGCGGGGACGGGACCTATGGCTACACCTTC.

This clonotype was seen many times. V usage is TRBV12-3 or TRBV12-4 and J usage is TRBJ1-1; unclear D gene. V was trimmed by 3 bases and J by 1 base, leaving 6 bases between them. This CDR3 has 13 residues. DNA of the CDR3: TGTGCCAGCAGTTTGAAACAGAACACTGAAGCTTTCTTT. This codes for CASSLKQNTEAFF.

This clonotype was observed at least ten times. The junction shows a germline mismatch at one end, possibly a read error. This chain connects TRBV15 to TRBJ2-4, with D possibly matching TRBD2 (6 bases). This CDR3 comprises 14 residues. Germline V CDR1 and CDR2: LNHNV, YYDKDF (reference sequence). CDR3 protein: CATSTQWGENIKYF. The CDR3, as DNA: TGTGCCACCAGCACCCAGTGGGGGGAAAACATTAAGTACTTC.

This clonotype was seen at least ten times. Here the CDR3 DNA reads TGTGCCACCAGTGGTAGAGGGGCTAACTATGGCTACACCTTC. Amino acids: CATSGRGANYGYTF. The chain uses TRBV24-1 and TRBJ1-2, with D possibly being TRBD1 (5 bases). Trimming took 5 bases from V and 0 from J, leaving 9 bases between them. In germline, CDR1 is KGHDR, CDR2 SFDVKD. There are 14 residues in the CDR3.

This clonotype was counted many times. The chain has TRBV12-5 and TRBJ1-5; a weak D match, TRBD1 (5 bases). V was cut by 7 bases and J by 0 bases, with 10 bases left in between. The CDR3 runs to 14 residues. CDR1 and CDR2 (germline): LGHNT, FRNRAP. CDR3 coding DNA: TGTGCTAGTGCCCGACAGAGTAGCAATCAGCCCCAGCATTTT. Translated, it gives CASARQSSNQPQHF.

This clonotype was picked up many times. The chain carries TRBV12-3 or TRBV12-4 and TRBJ2-7; 8 bases line up with TRBD1. The CDR3 loop spans 14 amino acids. With V trimmed by 6 bases and J by 4 bases, 8 bases remained unmatched. CDR3 sequence: CASSRGQGYYEQYF. In DNA, the CDR3 is TGTGCCAGCAGCCGAGGACAGGGATATTACGAGCAGTACTTC.

This clonotype was counted at least ten times. The V gene is TRBV12-3 or TRBV12-4, the J gene TRBJ1-2, with D unclear. This CDR3 contains 15 residues. The V and J ends lost 6 bases and 6 bases respectively, with 20 bases between them. CDR3 sequence reads: CASSPALAFRDGYTF. For the CDR3, the DNA is TGTGCCAGCAGCCCCGCTTTAGCCTTTAGAGATGGCTACACCTTC.

This clonotype has a count of ten or more. The chain recombines TRBV12-3 or TRBV12-4 with TRBJ1-1; no reliable D call. The CDR3 loop spans 12 amino acids. The V end was cut by 3 bases, the J end by 1 base, with 3 bases between. The CDR3 loop reads CASSFENTEAFF. The CDR3 DNA follows: TGTGCCAGCAGTTTTGAGAACACTGAAGCTTTCTTT.

Ten or more counts support this clonotype. For the CDR3, the DNA is TGTGCCAGCAGCTTATCGCCCCTTGCCCCCCAGCATTTT. This translates into CASSLSPLAPQHF. This chain links TRBV11-2 with TRBJ1-5; unclear D gene. The CDR3 is 13 residues long. Germline V CDR1 and CDR2: SGHAT, FQNNGV. The germline V and J ends were trimmed by 2 bases and 10 bases, with 12 bases remaining between them. Complete variable domain (other parts from reference TRBV11-2 and TRBJ1-5): EAGVAQSPRYKIIEKRQSVAFWCNPISGHATLYWYQQILGQGPKLLIQFQNNGVVDDSQLPKDRFSAERLKGVDSTLKIQPAKLEDSAVYLCASSLSPLAPQHFGDGTRLSIL.

In its sample, this clonotype was seen many times. The chain links TRBV12-3 or TRBV12-4 to TRBJ1-6; the D is unclear. The V end was cut by 4 bases, the J end by 9 bases, with 10 bases between. The CDR3 sequence is 13 residues long. CDR3: CASSSTKGSPLHF. For the CDR3, the DNA is TGTGCCAGCAGTTCCACGAAAGGTTCACCCCTCCACTTT.

The sample holds many counts of this clonotype. The V and J genes are TRBV6-2 or TRBV6-3 and TRBJ1-2; no clear D gene. The V end was cut by 6 bases, the J end by 3 bases, with 14 bases between. The CDR3 has 14 amino acids. Germline CDR1 and CDR2: MNHEY and SVGEGT. The CDR3 reads CASSPGGEYYGYTF. The CDR3 coding sequence is TGTGCCAGCAGCCCTGGCGGAGAATACTATGGCTACACCTTC.

This clonotype showed up many times. V and J are TRBV27 and TRBJ2-2; TRBD2 aligns across 8 bases. The CDR3 length is 17 residues. Germline CDR1 reads MNHEY; CDR2 reads SMNVEV (reference sequence). V dropped 3 bases and J dropped 5; count of bases not matched to a gene: 11. The CDR3 region is CASSLYRGGISTGELFF. The CDR3, as DNA: TGTGCCAGCAGTTTGTACCGGGGGGGCATAAGTACCGGGGAGCTGTTTTTT.

This clonotype was picked up many times. The chain links TRBV6-1 to TRBJ1-5, with D unresolved. This CDR3 is built from 13 residues. Germline V lookup: CDR1 MNHNS, CDR2 SASEGT. Trimming pared 8 bases from V and 2 bases from J, leaving 10 bases between. The CDR3 DNA follows: TGTGCCAGCGGGTGGCAGGGCAATCAGCCCCAGCATTTT. Encoded protein: CASGWQGNQPQHF.

This clonotype was seen many times. The chain employs TRBV9 and TRBJ2-5; 9 bases align to TRBD2. The CDR3 is 15 amino acids. Germline trimming cut 0 bases from V and 5 bases from J; bases unmatched to any gene: 5. Germline V lookup: CDR1 SGDLS, CDR2 YYNGEE. CDR3 sequence: CASSVGGGDGETQYF. CDR3 nucleotide sequence: TGTGCCAGCAGCGTAGGCGGGGGGGACGGGGAGACCCAGTACTTC. Looking up the rest from reference TRBV9 and TRBJ2-5 gives the full variable domain: DSGVTQTPKHLITATGQRVTLRCSPRSGDLSVYWYQQSLDQGLQFLIQYYNGEERAKGNILERFSAQQFPDLHSELNLSSLELGDSALYFCASSVGGGDGETQYFGPGTRLLVL.

This clonotype was picked up many times. This chain joins TRBV11-2 and TRBJ2-4, with D possibly matching TRBD2 (6 bases). V dropped 6 bases and J dropped 3 bases, with 21 bases sitting between them. Germline V gene sequence: CDR1 SGHAT, CDR2 FQNNGV. The CDR3 length is 17 residues. The CDR3 protein is CASRSWGARGGKNIQYF. CDR3 nucleotide sequence: TGTGCCAGCAGGTCCTGGGGAGCACGGGGAGGCAAAAACATTCAGTACTTC.

This clonotype was counted at least ten times. CDR3 in amino acids: CASRPRQALNTEAFF. The CDR3 DNA reads TGTGCCAGCAGACCACGCCAGGCTTTGAACACTGAAGCTTTCTTT. The chain combines TRBV2 with TRBJ1-1; D remains ambiguous. This CDR3 has 15 amino acids. V lost 6 bases to trimming and J lost 0 bases, with 14 bases between them. From germline, CDR1 is SNHLY and CDR2 FYNNEI.

At least ten counts were recorded for this clonotype. The chain combines TRBV12-3 or TRBV12-4 with TRBJ1-1; no clear D gene. The CDR3 is 12 amino acids. V gave up 7 bases and J gave up 6 bases, with 12 bases separating them. For the CDR3, the DNA is TGTGCCAGCATCTGGGGAAGTTCTGAAGCTTTCTTT. Protein: CASIWGSSEAFF.

This clonotype was seen repeatedly, ten times or more. The V gene is TRBV29-1, the J gene TRBJ2-7; D perhaps matches TRBD1 (5 bases). The CDR3 runs 12 residues. Trimming took off 5 bases at V and 4 bases at J, with 12 bases between the two ends. Germline CDR1 and CDR2: SQVTM and ANQGSEA. This CDR3 reads CSVLAGFYEQYF. DNA for the CDR3: TGCAGCGTTTTGGCAGGGTTTTACGAGCAGTACTTC.

This rearrangement joins TRBV4-2 to TRBJ2-7; 10 bases fit TRBD1. J gave up 5 bases and V 6 bases, and 13 bases lay outside the gene matches. The germline CDR1 and CDR2 sequences are LGHNA and YNFKEQ. The CDR3 contains 16 residues. CDR3 region: CASSLPPGQGSDEQYF. In DNA form, the CDR3 reads TGTGCCAGCAGTCTGCCTCCGGGACAGGGGTCCGACGAGCAGTACTTC.

This clonotype was seen many times. This rearrangement joins TRBV6-1 to TRBJ1-5; D gene uncertain. Germline V lookup: CDR1 MNHNS, CDR2 SASEGT. V was clipped by 6 bases and J by 0 bases, with 18 bases between them. The CDR3 spans 17 residues. CDR3 DNA: TGTGCCAGCAGCGCATCCAACGGACCCTTTAGCAATCAGCCCCAGCATTTT. As protein: CASSASNGPFSNQPQHF.

As regards this clonotype: This may be a read error, as it is one base from a much larger clone. The rearrangement links TRBV7-2 to TRBJ1-5; 7 bases are a match to TRBD1. V lost 5 bases and J lost 9; bases outside the gene matches: 13. The length of the CDR3 is 15 residues. Germline-derived CDR1 and CDR2 are SGHTA and FQGNSA. The CDR3 sequence: CASSAPGGAYRPQHF. The CDR3 DNA reads TGTGCCAGCAGCGCCCCAGGGGGGGCGTATCGGCCCCAGCATTTT.

This clonotype was recorded at least ten times. J is TRBJ2-2 and V is TRBV7-9; possibly TRBD1 or TRBD2 for D (7 bases each). Trimming shortened V by 10 bases and J by 7 bases, and 19 bases separated the two germline ends. Germline V gives CDR1 SEHNR, CDR2 FQNEAQ (reference sequence). The CDR3 is 14 residues long. The CDR3 DNA reads TGTGCCAATCCGACAGGGAGGGTGATCGGGGAGCTGTTTTTT. Translated, it gives CANPTGRVIGELFF.